This TCR beta chain was documented in a study of blood T cell repertoires in COVID-19. The protocol was immunoSEQ multiplex PCR, while the TCRdb copy is restricted to in-frame clones and leaves out a portion. The repertoire holds tens of thousands of clones, with under 85% as singletons. Specimen: peripheral blood. The sequence was collected from a woman between 45 and 60 years old with active or convalescent COVID-19.

The CDR3 sequence: CASSLDNLSNQPQHF. CDR3 sequence (DNA): TGTGCCAGCAGCTTAGACAACCTTAGCAATCAGCCCCAGCATTTT. The rearrangement uses TRBV7-2 and TRBJ1-5; D gene uncertain. CDR3 size: 15 residues. Trimming took off 1 base at V and 0 bases at J, with 7 bases between the two ends. Germline lookup yields CDR1 SGHTA and CDR2 FQGNSA.